Presented here are 18 T cell receptor beta chains from one specimen sequenced in a study of CD8 T cells in ankylosing spondylitis (TCRdb year 2017). To prepare the library, 5' RACE was applied. The sequencing machine was an Illumina HiSeq 2500. Using fastp at Q25 and MiXCR, TCRdb reprocessed the public reads and kept productive beta chains. Every CDR3 protein is listed once, alongside the most common genes and DNA of its rows. The sample table shows tens of thousands of distinct CDR3 sequences, and around 26% are seen once. Approximately 59% of the sample rests with the top ten. The material sequenced was blood, either unsorted or a sorted T cell fraction (not recorded which). The receptor set was obtained from a male donor with ankylosing spondylitis or in good health (not recorded which).

This clonotype was detected ten times or more. This chain connects TRBV9 to TRBJ1-6, with D unresolved. The CDR3 runs 13 residues. Between the trimmed V and J ends, which lost 5 bases and 13 bases, there was a span of 16 bases. CDR1 SGDLS and CDR2 YYNGEE come from the germline V gene. CDR3: CASRPEDTGPLHF. For the CDR3, the DNA is TGTGCCAGCAGGCCTGAGGATACGGGGCCCCTCCACTTT.

This clonotype has ten or more counts. The chain couples TRBV7-9 to TRBJ1-1, with D possibly matching TRBD1 (5 bases). The CDR3 length is 12 residues. Germline CDR1 reads SEHNR; CDR2 reads FQNEAQ (reference sequence). V was clipped by 5 bases and J by 10 bases, with 14 bases between them. The CDR3, as DNA: TGTGCCAGCAGCGCGGGACTGGGGGGAGCTTTCTTT. Amino acids: CASSAGLGGAFF.

The CDR3 region has the DNA TGTGCCAGCAGCTTAGTTCCGAGAGGAAAGACCCAGTACTTC. Its protein product is CASSLVPRGKTQYF. V is TRBV7-8 and J is TRBJ2-5; D is unclear. This CDR3 has 14 amino acids. V was shortened by 1 base and J by 6 bases, with 12 bases between the two germline ends. Per the germline V gene, CDR1 is SGHVS and CDR2 is FQNEAQ.

This clonotype has just a few counts. The V and J genes are TRBV25-1 and TRBJ2-2; D unresolved. Germline V CDR1 and CDR2: MGHDK, SYGVNS. This CDR3 contains 17 residues. Trimming pared 1 base from V and 1 base from J, leaving 13 bases between. Written as DNA, the CDR3 is TGTGCCAGCAGTGAATGGTCCCAGGCCTTGAACACCGGGGAGCTGTTTTTT. Its translation: CASSEWSQALNTGELFF.

Comment on this clonotype: Germline and junction disagree at one end, which may indicate a read error. This rearrangement joins TRBV4-2 to TRBJ2-7, with D possibly matching TRBD2 (6 bases). The CDR3 sequence is 12 residues long. The V gene's germline CDR1 is LGHNA and CDR2 YNFKEQ. In DNA form, the CDR3 reads TGTGCCAGCAGCCAGGGCCTGGGACTTCTCAACTTC. This sequence encodes CASSQGLGLLNF.

The chain employs TRBV5-1 and TRBJ2-5; TRBD2 might be the D (5 bases). Trimming took 4 bases from V and 0 from J, leaving 13 bases between them. This CDR3 region has 15 residues. The germline gives CDR1 SGHRS, CDR2 YFSETQ. CDR3 region: CASSAGGTDQETQYF. For the CDR3, the DNA is TGCGCCAGCAGCGCCGGAGGAACAGACCAAGAGACCCAGTACTTC.

The rearrangement links TRBV12-3 or TRBV12-4 to TRBJ2-5; the D is unclear. V was cut by 11 bases and J by 2 bases, with 15 bases left in between. This CDR3 is built from 13 residues. In DNA, the CDR3 is TGTGCCGGTGCGGTGTCAGAACAAGAGACCCAGTACTTC. This sequence encodes CAGAVSEQETQYF.

The DNA for the CDR3 is TGCAGCGCGAGACAGCAGGGAATTTATGGCTACACCTTC. Translating it yields CSARQQGIYGYTF. The rearrangement uses TRBV29-1 and TRBJ1-2; D might be TRBD1 (5 bases). The ends were cut back, 7 bases at V and 5 bases at J, with 17 bases in the middle. The CDR3 contains 13 residues. CDR1 and CDR2 from the germline V gene are SQVTM and ANQGSEA.

The sample holds a few counts of this clonotype. The chain links TRBV27 to TRBJ2-1; maybe TRBD2 (6 bases). Trimming removed 7 bases from V and 6 bases from J, with 16 bases in between. The germline V gene encodes CDR1 MNHEY and CDR2 SMNVEV (reference sequence). The CDR3 is made up of 14 amino acids. Written as DNA, the CDR3 is TGTGCCAGCACAGGCGGGGCGCTTCTCAATGAGCAGTTCTTC. It yields the protein CASTGGALLNEQFF.

V gene TRBV20-1 combines with J gene TRBJ1-1; D remains unclear. V was pared by 0 bases and J by 0 bases, with 14 bases between. Germline V lookup: CDR1 DFQATT, CDR2 SNEGSKA (reference sequence). CDR3 length equals 16 residues. This chain's CDR3 is CSARDRARGLNTEAFF. The DNA of the CDR3 is TGCAGTGCTAGAGATAGGGCGCGGGGATTGAACACTGAAGCTTTCTTT.

This clonotype appeared a few times. The gene calls are TRBV5-1 and TRBJ2-7, with 9 nucleotides matching TRBD1. Trimming removed 0 bases from V and 5 bases from J; junction bases left unmatched: 3. Germline V gene lookup returns CDR1 SGHRS and CDR2 YFSETQ. There are 14 residues in the CDR3. The DNA of the CDR3 is TGCGCCAGCAGCTTGGCGGACAGGGGCGACGAGCAGTACTTC. This gives the protein CASSLADRGDEQYF.

This clonotype occurred a few times. V is TRBV18 and J is TRBJ2-3, with D perhaps matching TRBD1 (5 bases). The germline V and J ends were trimmed by 6 bases and 1 base, with 14 bases remaining between them. CDR1 is KGHSH, CDR2 LQKENI, per germline. This CDR3 is built from 15 residues. The CDR3 protein is CASSWTSGGTDTQYF. The CDR3 DNA sequence: TGTGCCAGCTCGTGGACATCTGGGGGCACAGATACGCAGTATTTT.

The chain has TRBV20-1 and TRBJ1-1; D not resolved. Germline CDR1 reads DFQATT; CDR2 reads SNEGSKA (reference sequence). The ends were cut back, 6 bases at V and 11 bases at J, with 13 bases in the middle. The CDR3 runs 10 residues. The CDR3 protein is CSARGLWAFF. The CDR3 nucleotides read TGCAGTGCCCGTGGACTTTGGGCTTTCTTT.

This clonotype was seen only a few times. The chain joins TRBV29-1 to TRBJ2-7; D remains unclear. V lost 6 bases, J lost 2 bases, and 14 bases lay in between. Per germline, CDR1 SQVTM and CDR2 ANQGSEA. The CDR3 runs to 13 residues. The CDR3 region has the DNA TGCAGCGTCACCCGGCTTCGCACCTACGAGCAGTACTTC. It is translated as CSVTRLRTYEQYF.

This clonotype was detected many times. V is TRBV7-9 and J is TRBJ2-1, with D unclear. Germline V lookup: CDR1 SEHNR, CDR2 FQNEAQ (reference sequence). V lost 6 bases and J lost 4, with 19 bases in between. This CDR3 spans 16 amino acids. The CDR3 here is CASSSTVGLSYNEQFF. CDR3 DNA sequence: TGTGCCAGCAGTTCTACCGTGGGCTTATCATACAATGAGCAGTTCTTC.

The chain combines TRBV12-3 or TRBV12-4 with TRBJ2-1; 14 bases agree with TRBD2. This CDR3 contains 18 residues. J lost 0 bases, V lost 3 bases, and 4 bases had no gene match. The CDR3 loop reads CASSFGLAGGISYNEQFF. CDR3 bases: TGTGCCAGCAGTTTTGGACTAGCGGGAGGCATCTCCTACAATGAGCAGTTCTTC.

The chain recombines TRBV5-1 with TRBJ1-3; no firm D call. Germline V gene lookup returns CDR1 SGHRS and CDR2 YFSETQ. Deletions cut 7 bases from V and 1 base from J, with 9 bases between. The CDR3 runs to 13 residues. The CDR3 protein is CASADSSGNTIYF. In DNA, the CDR3 is TGCGCCAGCGCGGACTCGTCTGGAAACACCATATATTTT.

This chain joins TRBV20-1 and TRBJ2-1; 8 bases match TRBD1. This CDR3 is built from 13 residues. V shed 5 bases and J 9 bases; nucleotides not matched to a gene: 9. CDR1 and CDR2 from the germline V gene are DFQATT and SNEGSKA (reference sequence). The chain's CDR3 is CSAFQRQGSEQFF. The CDR3 bases are TGCAGTGCTTTCCAGAGACAGGGGAGTGAGCAGTTCTTC.